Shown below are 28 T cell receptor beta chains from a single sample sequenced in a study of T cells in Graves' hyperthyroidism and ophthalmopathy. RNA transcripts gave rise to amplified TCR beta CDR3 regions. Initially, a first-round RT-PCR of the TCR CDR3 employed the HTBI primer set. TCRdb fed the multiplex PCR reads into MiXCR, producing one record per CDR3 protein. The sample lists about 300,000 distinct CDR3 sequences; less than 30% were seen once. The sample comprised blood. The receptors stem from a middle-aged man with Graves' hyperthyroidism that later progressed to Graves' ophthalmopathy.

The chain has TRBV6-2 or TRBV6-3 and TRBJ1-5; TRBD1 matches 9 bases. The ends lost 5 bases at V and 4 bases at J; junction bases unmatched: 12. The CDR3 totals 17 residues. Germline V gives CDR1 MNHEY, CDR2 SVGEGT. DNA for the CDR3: TGTGCCAGCAGTATGACCCCGGACAGGGGAGGGAATCAGCCCCAGCATTTT. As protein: CASSMTPDRGGNQPQHF.

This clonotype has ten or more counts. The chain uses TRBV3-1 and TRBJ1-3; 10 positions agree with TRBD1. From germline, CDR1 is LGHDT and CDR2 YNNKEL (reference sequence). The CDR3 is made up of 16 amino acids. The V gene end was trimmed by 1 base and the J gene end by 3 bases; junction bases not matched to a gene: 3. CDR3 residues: CASSQGQGANGNTIYF. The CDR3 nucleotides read TGTGCCAGCAGCCAAGGACAGGGGGCTAATGGAAACACCATATATTTT.

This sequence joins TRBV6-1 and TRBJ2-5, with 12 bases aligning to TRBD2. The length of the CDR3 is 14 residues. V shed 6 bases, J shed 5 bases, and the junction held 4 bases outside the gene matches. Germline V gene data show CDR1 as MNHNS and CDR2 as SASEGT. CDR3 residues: CASRASGRAETQYF. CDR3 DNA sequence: TGTGCCAGCAGGGCTAGCGGGAGGGCCGAGACCCAGTACTTC.

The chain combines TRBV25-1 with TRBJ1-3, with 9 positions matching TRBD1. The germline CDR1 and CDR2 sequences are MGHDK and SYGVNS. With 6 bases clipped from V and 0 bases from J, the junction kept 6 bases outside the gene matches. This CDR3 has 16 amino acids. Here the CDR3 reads CASSAGTGFSGNTIYF. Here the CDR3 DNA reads TGTGCCAGCAGCGCCGGGACAGGGTTCTCTGGAAACACCATATATTTT.

The CDR3 nucleotides are TGTGCCAGCAGTTCTCCCCGGCGCACCGAGGAGACCCAGTACTTC. The encoded protein is CASSSPRRTEETQYF. This sequence joins TRBV28 and TRBJ2-5; D gene ambiguous. The V gene lost 4 bases and the J gene lost 5 bases, with 17 bases spanning the gap. The CDR3 runs to 15 residues. Per the germline V gene, CDR1 is MDHEN and CDR2 is SYDVKM.

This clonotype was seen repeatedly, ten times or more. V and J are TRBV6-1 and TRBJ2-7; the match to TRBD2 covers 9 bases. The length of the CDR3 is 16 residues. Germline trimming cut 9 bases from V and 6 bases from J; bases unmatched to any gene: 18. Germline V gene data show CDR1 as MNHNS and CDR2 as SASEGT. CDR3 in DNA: TGTGCCAGATCCGGAAATGGACTAGCGCATTATCTCGAGCAGTACTTC. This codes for CARSGNGLAHYLEQYF.

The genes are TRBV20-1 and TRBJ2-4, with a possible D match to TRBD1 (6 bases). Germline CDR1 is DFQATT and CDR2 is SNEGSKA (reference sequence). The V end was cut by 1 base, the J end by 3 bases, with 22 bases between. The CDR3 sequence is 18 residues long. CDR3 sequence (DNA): TGCAGTGCTAGAGTAGACGGGACACCGTGGGGTGGCAAAAACATTCAGTACTTC. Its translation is CSARVDGTPWGGKNIQYF.

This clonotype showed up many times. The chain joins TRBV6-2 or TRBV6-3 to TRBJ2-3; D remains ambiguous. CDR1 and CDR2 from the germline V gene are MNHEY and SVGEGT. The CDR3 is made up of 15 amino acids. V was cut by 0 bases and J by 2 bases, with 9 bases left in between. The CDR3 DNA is TGTGCCAGCAGTTACTCCCCTGAACCCACAGATACGCAGTATTTT. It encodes CASSYSPEPTDTQYF.

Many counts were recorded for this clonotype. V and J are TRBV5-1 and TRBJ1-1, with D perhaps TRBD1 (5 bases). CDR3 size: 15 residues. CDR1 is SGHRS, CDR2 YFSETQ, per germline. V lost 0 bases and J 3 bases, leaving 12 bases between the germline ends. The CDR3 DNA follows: TGCGCCAGCAGCTTGGCGGAGAGACAGTACACTGAAGCTTTCTTT. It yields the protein CASSLAERQYTEAFF.

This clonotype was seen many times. This CDR3 is CSAPGTSGYSGANVLTF. The CDR3 nucleotides read TGCAGTGCTCCCGGGACTAGCGGTTACTCTGGGGCCAACGTCCTGACTTTC. The chain links TRBV20-1 to TRBJ2-6; 11 nucleotides align to TRBD2. J gave up 0 bases and V 5 bases, and 6 bases lay outside the gene matches. Germline loops: CDR1 DFQATT, CDR2 SNEGSKA (reference sequence). The CDR3 extends over 17 amino acids.

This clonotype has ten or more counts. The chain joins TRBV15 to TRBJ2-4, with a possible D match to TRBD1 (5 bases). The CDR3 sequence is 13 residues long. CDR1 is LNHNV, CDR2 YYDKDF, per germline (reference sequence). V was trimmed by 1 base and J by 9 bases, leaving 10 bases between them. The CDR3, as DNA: TGTGCCACCAGCAGAGCAGGGCAGGGCATTCAGTACTTC. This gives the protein CATSRAGQGIQYF.

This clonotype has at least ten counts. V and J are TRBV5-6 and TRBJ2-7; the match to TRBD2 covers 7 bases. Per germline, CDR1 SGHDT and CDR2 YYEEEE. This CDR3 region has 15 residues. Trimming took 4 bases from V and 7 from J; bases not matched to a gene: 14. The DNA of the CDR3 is TGTGCCAGCAGCATTCTGACTAGCCCGAACCGAGAGCAGTACTTC. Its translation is CASSILTSPNREQYF.

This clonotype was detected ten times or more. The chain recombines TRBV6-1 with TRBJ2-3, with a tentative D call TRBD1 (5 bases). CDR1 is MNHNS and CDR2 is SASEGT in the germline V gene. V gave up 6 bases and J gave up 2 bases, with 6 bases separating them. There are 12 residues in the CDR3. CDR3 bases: TGTGCCAGCAGGGACAACACAGATACGCAGTATTTT. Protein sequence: CASRDNTDTQYF.

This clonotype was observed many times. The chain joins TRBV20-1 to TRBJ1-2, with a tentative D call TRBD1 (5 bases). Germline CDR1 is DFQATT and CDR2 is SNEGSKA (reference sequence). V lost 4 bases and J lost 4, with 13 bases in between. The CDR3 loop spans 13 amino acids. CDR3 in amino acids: CSAIADTSYGYTF. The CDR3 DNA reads TGCAGTGCTATTGCGGACACCAGCTATGGCTACACCTTC.

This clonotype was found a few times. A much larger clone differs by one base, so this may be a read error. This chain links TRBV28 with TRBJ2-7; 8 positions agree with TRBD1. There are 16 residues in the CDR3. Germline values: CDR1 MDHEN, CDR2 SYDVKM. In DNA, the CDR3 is TGTGCCAGCGGTTTAAGGGCGCGGACAGGGCCCTACGAGCAGTACTTC. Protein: CASGLRARTGPYEQYF.

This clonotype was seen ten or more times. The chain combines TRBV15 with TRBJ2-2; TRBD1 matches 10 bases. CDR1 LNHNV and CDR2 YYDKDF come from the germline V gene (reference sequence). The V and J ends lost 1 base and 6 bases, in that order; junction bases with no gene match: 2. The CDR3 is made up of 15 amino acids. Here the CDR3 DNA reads TGTGCCACCAGCAGAGTGGGGACAGGGGCCGGGGAGCTGTTTTTT. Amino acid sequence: CATSRVGTGAGELFF.

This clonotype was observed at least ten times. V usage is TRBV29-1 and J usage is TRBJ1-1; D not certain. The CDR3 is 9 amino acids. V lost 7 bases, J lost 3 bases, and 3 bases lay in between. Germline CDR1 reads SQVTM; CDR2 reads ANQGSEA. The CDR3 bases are TGCAGCGGAGACACTGAAGCTTTCTTT. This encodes CSGDTEAFF.

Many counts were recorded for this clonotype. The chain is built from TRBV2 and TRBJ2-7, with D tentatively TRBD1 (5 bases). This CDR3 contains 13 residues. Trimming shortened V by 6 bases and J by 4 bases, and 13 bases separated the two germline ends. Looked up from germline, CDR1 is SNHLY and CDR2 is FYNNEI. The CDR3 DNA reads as TGTGCCAGCAGCCCGACCCAGGGTTACGAGCAGTACTTC. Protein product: CASSPTQGYEQYF.

In nucleotides, the CDR3 is TGTGCCAGCAGTTTCCCTGGACGGTATTACGAGCAGTACTTC. Residues: CASSFPGRYYEQYF. The chain has TRBV12-3 or TRBV12-4 and TRBJ2-7; no reliable D call. CDR3 size: 14 residues. V was cut by 3 bases and J by 4 bases, with 13 bases left in between.

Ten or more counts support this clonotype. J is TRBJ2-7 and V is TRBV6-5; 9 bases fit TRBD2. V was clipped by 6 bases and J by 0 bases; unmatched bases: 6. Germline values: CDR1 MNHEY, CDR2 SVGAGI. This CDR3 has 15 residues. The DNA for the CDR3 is TGTGCCAGCAGGTCGACTAGCGGACACTCCTACGAGCAGTACTTC. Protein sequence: CASRSTSGHSYEQYF.

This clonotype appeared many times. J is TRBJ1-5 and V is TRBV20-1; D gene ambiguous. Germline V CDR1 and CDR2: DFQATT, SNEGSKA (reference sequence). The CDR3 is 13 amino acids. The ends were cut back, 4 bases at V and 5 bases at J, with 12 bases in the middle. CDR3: CSATQAVDQPQHF. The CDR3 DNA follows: TGCAGTGCTACCCAGGCGGTTGATCAGCCCCAGCATTTT.

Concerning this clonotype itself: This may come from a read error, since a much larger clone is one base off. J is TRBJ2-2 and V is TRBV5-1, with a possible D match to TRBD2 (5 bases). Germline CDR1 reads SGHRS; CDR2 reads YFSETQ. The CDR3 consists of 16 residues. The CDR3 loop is CASSLAPITHTGEMFF. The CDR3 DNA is TGCGCCAGCAGCTTGGCCCCCATAACTCACACCGGGGAGATGTTTTTT.

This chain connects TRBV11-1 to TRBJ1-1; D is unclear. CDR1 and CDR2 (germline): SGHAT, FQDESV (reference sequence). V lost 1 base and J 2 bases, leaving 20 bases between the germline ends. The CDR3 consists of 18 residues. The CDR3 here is CASSLGWRQNRINTEAFF. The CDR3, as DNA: TGTGCCAGCAGCTTAGGATGGCGGCAGAACAGAATAAACACTGAAGCTTTCTTT.

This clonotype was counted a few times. The CDR3 is CASIPGTTQETQYF. The CDR3 DNA reads as TGTGCCAGCATCCCGGGGACCACTCAAGAGACCCAGTACTTC. This chain joins TRBV6-2 or TRBV6-3 and TRBJ2-5; either TRBD1 or TRBD2 may fit D (5 bases each). There are 14 residues in the CDR3. Germline V gene data show CDR1 as MNHEY and CDR2 as SVGEGT. V shed 7 bases and J shed 2 bases, with 14 bases lying between them.

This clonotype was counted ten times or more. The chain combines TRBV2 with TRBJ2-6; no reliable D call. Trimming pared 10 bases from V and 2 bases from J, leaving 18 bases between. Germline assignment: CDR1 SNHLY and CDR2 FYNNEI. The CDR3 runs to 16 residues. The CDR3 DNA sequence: TGTGCCACCAGAACCATGGCTTCCGCTGGGGCCAACGTCCTGACTTTC. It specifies CATRTMASAGANVLTF.

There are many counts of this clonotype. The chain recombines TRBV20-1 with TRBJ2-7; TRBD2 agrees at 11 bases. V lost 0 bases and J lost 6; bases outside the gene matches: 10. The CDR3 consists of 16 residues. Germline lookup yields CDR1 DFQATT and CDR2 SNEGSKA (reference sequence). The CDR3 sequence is CSARDVTSGSDGEQYF. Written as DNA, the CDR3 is TGCAGTGCTAGAGATGTTACTAGCGGGAGTGACGGCGAGCAGTACTTC.

The CDR3 loop reads CASSLTAPGYNEQFF. Written as DNA, the CDR3 is TGTGCCAGCAGCTTAACCGCTCCCGGCTACAATGAGCAGTTCTTC. This chain links TRBV7-3 with TRBJ2-1; D not certain. The V end lost 0 bases, the J end lost 3 bases, and 9 bases lay between the germline ends. CDR1 SGHTA and CDR2 FQGTGA come from the germline V gene. This CDR3 spans 15 amino acids.

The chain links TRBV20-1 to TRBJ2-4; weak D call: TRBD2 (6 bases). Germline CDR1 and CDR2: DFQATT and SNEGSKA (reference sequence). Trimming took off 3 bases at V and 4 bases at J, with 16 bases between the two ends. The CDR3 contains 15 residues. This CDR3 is CSARDLVAEKNIQYF. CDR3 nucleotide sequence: TGCAGTGCTAGGGATTTGGTAGCGGAAAAAAACATTCAGTACTTC.